This T cell receptor beta chain was identified in a study of T-cell reconstitution after alpha-beta-depleted transplantation in children. V was shortened by 1 base and J by 3 bases, with 9 bases between the two germline ends. Germline values: CDR1 GTSNPN, CDR2 SVGIG (reference sequence). The CDR3 runs to 13 residues. This clonotype was recorded once. Researchers prepared the TCRbeta library using unique molecular identifiers, the study reports. TCRdb redid the calling of the PCR reads with MiXCR, one entry per CDR3 protein. Among roughly 590,000 distinct CDR3 sequences listed, roughly 15% were seen once.

This chain uses TRBV30 with TRBJ2-5, with a tentative D call TRBD1 (5 bases). The specimen comprised PBMCs from the stem cell graft donor, sampled from the stem cell graft. This TCR came from a human donor who donated a stem cell graft to a child with acute myeloid leukemia. This CDR3 reads CAWSGAQEETQYF. The CDR3, as DNA: TGTGCCTGGAGTGGAGCACAGGAAGAGACCCAGTACTTC.